This T cell receptor (beta chain) was captured in a study of radiotherapy plus CTLA-4 blockade in lung cancer. Profiling relied on immunoSEQ multiplex PCR, and the TCRdb table lists in-frame clones only, not all of them. The profile covers tens of thousands of clones, with over 75% appearing a single time and around 8% taken by the ten largest. This clone was detected only a few times. Germline V gives CDR1 MRHNA, CDR2 SNTAGT. The CDR3 is made up of 13 amino acids. Trimming took 7 bases from V and 4 from J, leaving 12 bases between them. This TCR came from a human donor with non-small cell lung cancer who had stable disease on radiotherapy plus ipilimumab. The material sequenced was peripheral blood, taken from a patient treated with radiotherapy plus ipilimumab. The gene calls are TRBV6-4 and TRBJ2-3; D unclear. The CDR3 is CASIRPFPDTQYF. For the CDR3, the DNA is TGTGCCAGCATACGACCTTTCCCAGATACGCAGTATTTT.